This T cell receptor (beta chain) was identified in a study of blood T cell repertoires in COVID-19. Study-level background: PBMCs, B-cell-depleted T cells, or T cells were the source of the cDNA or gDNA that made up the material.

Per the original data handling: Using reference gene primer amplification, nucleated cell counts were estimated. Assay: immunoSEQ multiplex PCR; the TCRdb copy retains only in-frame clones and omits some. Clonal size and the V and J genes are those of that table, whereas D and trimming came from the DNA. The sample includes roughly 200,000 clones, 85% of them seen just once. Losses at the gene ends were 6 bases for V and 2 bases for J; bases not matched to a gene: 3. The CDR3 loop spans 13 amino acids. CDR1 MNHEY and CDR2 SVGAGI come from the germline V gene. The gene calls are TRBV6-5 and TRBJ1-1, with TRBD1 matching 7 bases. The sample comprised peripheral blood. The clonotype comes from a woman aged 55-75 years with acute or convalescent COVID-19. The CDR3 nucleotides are TGTGCCAGCAGGGGGGACAGAAACACTGAAGCTTTCTTT. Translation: CASRGDRNTEAFF.